These 3 T cell receptor beta chains were all obtained from the same sample, sequenced in a study of blood T cells in healthy people across ages. Next came a second PCR, run for about 6 to 11 cycles, which used a sample-barcoded 5' primer along with a J-beta primer mix. TCRdb re-derived calls from the 5' RACE reads in MiXCR, one entry per CDR3 protein. This sample has 730,000 or so distinct CDR3 sequences, with around 40% found just once. Sample: blood. The receptors were gathered from a woman aged 55-75 years in good health.

The J gene is TRBJ2-4, the V gene TRBV28; 7 bases are a match to TRBD1. The J call may be faulty, since TRBJ2-7 better matches the DNA end. The CDR3 is 15 residues long. CDR1 is MDHEN, CDR2 SYDVKM, per germline. CDR3 sequence reads: CASSSDGTVPYEQYF. CDR3 bases: TGTGCCAGCAGTTCGGACGGGACAGTACCCTACGAGCAGTACTTC.

The table lists this clonotype with a few counts. The CDR3 here is CASRRGSDTQYF. The CDR3 DNA sequence: TGTGCCAGCAGGCGGGGTTCGGATACGCAGTATTTT. This chain uses TRBV12-3 or TRBV12-4 with TRBJ2-3, with D maybe TRBD2 (6 bases). V was shortened by 6 bases and J by 6 bases, with 10 bases between the two germline ends. CDR3 length: 12 amino acids.

The chain uses TRBV24-1 and TRBJ2-5, with 15 bases that match TRBD2. Looked up from germline, CDR1 is KGHDR and CDR2 is SFDVKD. With 5 bases clipped from V and 11 bases from J, the junction kept 11 bases outside the gene matches. The CDR3 totals 16 residues. CDR3 coding DNA: TGTGCCACCAGTGGCCCCGGACTAGCGGGAGGGCATGAGCAGTACTTC. Translating gives CATSGPGLAGGHEQYF.